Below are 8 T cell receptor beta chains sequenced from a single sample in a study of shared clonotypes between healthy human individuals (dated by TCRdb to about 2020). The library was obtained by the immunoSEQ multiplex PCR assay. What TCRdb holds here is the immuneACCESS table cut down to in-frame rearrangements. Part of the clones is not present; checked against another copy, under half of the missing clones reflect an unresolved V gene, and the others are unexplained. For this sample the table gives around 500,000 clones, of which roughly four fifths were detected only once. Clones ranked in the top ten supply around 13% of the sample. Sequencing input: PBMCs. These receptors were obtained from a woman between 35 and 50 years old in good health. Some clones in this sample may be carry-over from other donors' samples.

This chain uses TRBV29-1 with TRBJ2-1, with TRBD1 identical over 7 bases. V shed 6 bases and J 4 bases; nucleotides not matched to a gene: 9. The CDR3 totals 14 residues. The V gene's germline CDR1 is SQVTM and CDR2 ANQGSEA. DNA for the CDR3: TGCAGCGTGGCAGGGGGAAGGTCTTACAATGAGCAGTTCTTC. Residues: CSVAGGRSYNEQFF.

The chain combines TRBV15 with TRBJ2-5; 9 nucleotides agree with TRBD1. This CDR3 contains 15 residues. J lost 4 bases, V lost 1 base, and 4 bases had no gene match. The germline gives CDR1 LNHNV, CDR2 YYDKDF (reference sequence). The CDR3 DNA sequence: TGTGCCACCAGCAGAGGTGGGACAGGGACAGAGACCCAGTACTTC. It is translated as CATSRGGTGTETQYF.

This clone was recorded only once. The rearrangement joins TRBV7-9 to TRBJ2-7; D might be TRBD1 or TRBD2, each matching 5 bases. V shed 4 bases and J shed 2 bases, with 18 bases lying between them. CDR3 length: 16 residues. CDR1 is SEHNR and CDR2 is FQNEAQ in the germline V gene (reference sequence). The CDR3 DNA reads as TGTGCCAGCAGCTCTGACTATGGTCAGGGACCCTACGAGCAGTACTTC. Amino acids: CASSSDYGQGPYEQYF.

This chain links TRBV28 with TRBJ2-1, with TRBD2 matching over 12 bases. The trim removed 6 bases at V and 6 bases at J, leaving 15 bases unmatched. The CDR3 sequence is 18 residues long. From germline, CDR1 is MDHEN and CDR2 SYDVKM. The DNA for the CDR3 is TGTGCCAGCAGCCCAATGACGCTAGCGGGAGGGCCTCGCAATGAGCAGTTCTTC. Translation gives CASSPMTLAGGPRNEQFF.

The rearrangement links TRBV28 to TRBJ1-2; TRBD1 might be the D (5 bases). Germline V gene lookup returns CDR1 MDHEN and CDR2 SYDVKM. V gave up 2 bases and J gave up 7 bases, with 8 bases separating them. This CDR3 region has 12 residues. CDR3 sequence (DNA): TGTGCCAGCAGTTTAGGGGGGGTTGGCTACACCTTC. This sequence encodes CASSLGGVGYTF.

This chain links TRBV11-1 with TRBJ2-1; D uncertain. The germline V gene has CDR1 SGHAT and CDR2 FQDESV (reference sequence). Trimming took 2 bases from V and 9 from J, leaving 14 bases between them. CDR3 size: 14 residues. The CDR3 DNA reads TGTGCCAGCAGCTTATATCCTAGTTATATTGAGCAGTTCTTC. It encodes CASSLYPSYIEQFF.

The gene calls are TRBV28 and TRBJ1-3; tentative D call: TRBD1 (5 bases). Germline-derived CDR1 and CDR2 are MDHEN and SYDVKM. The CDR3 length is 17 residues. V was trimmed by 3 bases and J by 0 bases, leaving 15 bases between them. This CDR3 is CASSFGGHFYSGNTIYF. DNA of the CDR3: TGTGCCAGCAGTTTCGGTGGACACTTCTACTCTGGAAACACCATATATTTT.

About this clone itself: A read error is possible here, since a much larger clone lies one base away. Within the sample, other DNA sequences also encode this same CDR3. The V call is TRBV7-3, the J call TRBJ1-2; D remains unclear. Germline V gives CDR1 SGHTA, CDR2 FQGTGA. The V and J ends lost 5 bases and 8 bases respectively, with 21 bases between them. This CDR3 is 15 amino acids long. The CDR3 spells CASSTYPGRVDGYTF. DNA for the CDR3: TGTGCCAGCAGCACTTACCCTGGCCGGGTGGACGGCTACACCTTC. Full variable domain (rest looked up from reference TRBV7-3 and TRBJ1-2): GAGVSQTPSNKVTEKGKYVELRCDPISGHTALYWYRQSLGQGPEFLIYFQGTGAADDSGLPNDRFFAVRPEGSVSTLKIQRTERGDSAVYLCASSTYPGRVDGYTFGSGTRLTVV.